The clone carrying this T cell receptor beta chain was recorded a few times. Its antigen is not identified. Repertoires were generated with immunoSEQ multiplex PCR, while TCRdb's copy carries only in-frame clones and drops some. The repertoire has 25,000 to 30,000 clones, approximately 87% of them found once; the top ten carry 45% to 60%. The sample belongs to a study of lymphopenia after photon versus proton radiotherapy. Study findings and constraints: Photon-treated patients lost naive T cells and TCR diversity; proton-treated stayed stable. Survival link was tested only in deceased patients; proton benefit remains a possibility.

With 3 bases removed from V and 5 bases from J, the gap between germline ends came to 16 bases. The V gene's germline CDR1 is SGHVS and CDR2 FQNEAQ. The CDR3 runs 16 residues. Source: peripheral blood, taken from a patient treated with proton-based radiotherapy. J is TRBJ2-2 and V is TRBV7-8; D gene uncertain. The TCR originated in a woman aged 55 to 70 with cholangiocarcinoma. Some clones in this sample may be carry-over from other donors' samples. The DNA for the CDR3 is TGTGCCAGCAGCTTCTCCGACAATTATGGTACCGGGGAGCTGTTTTTT. Translating gives CASSFSDNYGTGELFF.